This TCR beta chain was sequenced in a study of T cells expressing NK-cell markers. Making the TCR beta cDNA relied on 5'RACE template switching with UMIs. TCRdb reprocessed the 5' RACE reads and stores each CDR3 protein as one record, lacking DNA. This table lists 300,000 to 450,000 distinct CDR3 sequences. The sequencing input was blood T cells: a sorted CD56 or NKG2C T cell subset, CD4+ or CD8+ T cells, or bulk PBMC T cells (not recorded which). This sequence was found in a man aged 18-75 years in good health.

CDR3 in amino acids: CSATDLRRANEQFF. V is TRBV20-1 and J is TRBJ2-1; TCRdb's D gene call, TRBD2, goes unchecked for lack of DNA. This CDR3 has 14 amino acids. Germline-derived CDR1 and CDR2 are DFQATT and SNEGSKA (reference sequence).